This TCR beta chain emerged from a study of T cell responses to AZD1222 COVID-19 vaccine. Assay: immunoSEQ multiplex PCR; the TCRdb copy retains only in-frame clones and omits some. The table has 140,000 or so clones, roughly 90% seen once. With 2 bases removed from V and 9 bases from J, the gap between germline ends came to 13 bases. Germline V gives CDR1 MNHEY, CDR2 SVGAGI. CDR3 size: 13 residues. The clonotype originates from an adult who received the AZD1222 COVID-19 vaccine. The sequencing used peripheral blood, collected 28 days after the second AZD1222 dose. J is TRBJ1-1 and V is TRBV6-5; TRBD1 might be the D (6 bases). The DNA of the CDR3 is TGTGCCAGCAGTTACGGGCTAGACAGGAAAGCTTTCTTT. It codes for CASSYGLDRKAFF.